This paragraph reports one TCR beta chain. This clone was observed a single time. What antigen it recognizes has not been identified. Base qualities were left out, and no much larger clone turns up one base away. TCRbeta CDR3 regions were amplified from genomic DNA by means of the immunoSEQ Assay, a bias-controlled multiplex PCR. The authors processed their data as follows. Nucleated cell counts per sample were estimated from amplification of reference gene primers within the assay. Sequence reads were collapsed and filtered to measure the absolute abundance of every unique TCRbeta CDR3 rearrangement. Productive Simpson clonality was computed per sample as the square root of Simpson's diversity index over productive rearrangements. In TCRdb, the immuneACCESS table is reduced to in-frame sequences with V and J assigned. These tables do not hold every clone; where another copy was compared, an unresolved V gene accounts for under half, and the others remain unexplained. Clonal size and the V and J genes are those of that table, whereas D and trimming came from the DNA. Within this sample are about 120,000 clones, with roughly 91% of them counted one time only. The ten largest clones represent approximately 20% of the sample.

The germline V and J ends show losses of 2 bases and 4 bases respectively, and no gene match explains 10 bases of the junction. CDR1 and CDR2, per the germline V gene, are MDHEN and SYDVKM. The CDR3 has 17 amino acids, counting the end cysteine and phenylalanine. Left in the record is the CDR3 DNA by itself, 51 bases read in frame from the first base. The data were taken from a study of blood T cell repertoires in COVID-19 (dated by TCRdb to between 2020 and 2021). About the study as a whole: Samples from collaborators originated in the United States, Italy and Spain and spanned both the acute and convalescent phases of COVID-19. The prospective study material was composed of cDNA or gDNA derived from T cells, B-cell-depleted T cells, or PBMCs. The dataset comprised deeply sampled blood TCRbeta repertoires from subjects exposed to, actively infected with, or recovered from COVID-19. The repertoires were released in a freely available public database intended as a resource for research on the immune response to SARS-CoV-2. Samples were obtained from the ongoing ImmuneRACE study (first 160 participants) and from 1,000 to 1,500 subjects provided by 6 global collaborators. The sample metadata nearly always contained a de-identified subject ID, COVID-19 status, age in years and sex. Where available, HLA class I and class II types were obtained from metadata supplied by the sample provider rather than from assay-based typing. The paper as a whole reports these results and caveats: The quantity of clinical and demographic metadata differed by source and by participant and was supplied without curation.

Collaborating institutions collected whole blood in K2EDTA tubes following their own protocols. For TCRbeta analysis, collaborators shipped samples as frozen whole blood, isolated PBMCs, or DNA extracted from either of those sample types. This clonotype was obtained from a human donor with acute or convalescent COVID-19. The donor label of this sample is uncertain. The material sequenced was peripheral blood. The chain is made from TRBV28 and TRBJ2-1; 8 of the junction bases match TRBD1. The CDR3 loop reads CASSLMDRAFGYNEQFF. Read as DNA, the sequence is TGTGCCAGCAGTTTAATGGACAGGGCTTTTGGGTACAATGAGCAGTTCTTC. The CDR3 plus the reference TRBV28 and TRBJ2-1 genes for the other parts give the full variable domain: DVKVTQSSRYLVKRTGEKVFLECVQDMDHENMFWYRQDPGLGLRLIYFSYDVKMKEKGDIPEGYSVSREKKERFSLILESASTNQTSMYLCASSLMDRAFGYNEQFFGPGTRLTVL.